This T cell receptor (beta chain) stems from a study of response to subunit inactivated influenza vaccine. Study conclusions and caveats: Authors suggested seasonal influenza vaccinations each recruit few new T cells.

This clonotype was counted ten times or more. The target antigen is unknown. Possible read error: a much larger clone is one base away. V dropped 6 bases and J dropped 4 bases, with 10 bases sitting between them. The V gene's germline CDR1 is MDHEN and CDR2 SYDVKM. There are 12 residues in the CDR3. TCRdb redid the calling of the RT-PCR reads with MiXCR, one entry per CDR3 protein. The table lists 500,000 to 550,000 distinct CDR3 sequences, roughly 7.9% of them singletons. V usage is TRBV28 and J usage is TRBJ2-7; D uncertain. Specimen: PBMCs from blood, collected roughly 24 months after vaccination. The source of this sequence is a man aged 50 to 75 who received an inactivated influenza vaccine. For the CDR3, the DNA is TGTGCCAGCAGCTTAATCAGTTACGAGCAGTACTTC. This encodes CASSLISYEQYF.